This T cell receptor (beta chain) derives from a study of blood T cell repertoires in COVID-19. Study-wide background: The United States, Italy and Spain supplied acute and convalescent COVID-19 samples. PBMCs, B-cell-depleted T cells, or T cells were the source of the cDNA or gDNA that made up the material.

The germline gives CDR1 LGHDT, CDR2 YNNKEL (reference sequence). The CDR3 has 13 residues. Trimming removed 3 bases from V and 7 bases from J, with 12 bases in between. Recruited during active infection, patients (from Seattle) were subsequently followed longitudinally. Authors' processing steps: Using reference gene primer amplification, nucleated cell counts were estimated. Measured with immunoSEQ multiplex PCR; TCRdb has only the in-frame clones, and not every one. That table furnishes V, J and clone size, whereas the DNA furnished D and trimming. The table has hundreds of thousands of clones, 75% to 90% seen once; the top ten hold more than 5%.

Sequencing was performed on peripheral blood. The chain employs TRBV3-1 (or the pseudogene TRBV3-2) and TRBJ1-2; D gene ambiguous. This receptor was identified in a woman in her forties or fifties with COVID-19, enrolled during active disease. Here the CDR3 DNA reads TGTGCCAGCAGCCACCTGGAGGAAAGTGGCTACACCTTC. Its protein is CASSHLEESGYTF.